These T cell receptor beta chains were read from a single sample in a study of identifying expanded T cells in peripheral blood. Measured with immunoSEQ multiplex PCR; TCRdb has only the in-frame clones, and not every one. The table shows about 97,000 clones, with approximately 90% occurring only once. Sequencing was done on a sample of blood. Receptor source: a person aged 18 to 70 in good health. CDR3s leave out the opening cysteine and the closing phenylalanine or tryptophan. Each record gives: clone size, V gene, CDR3 protein. Clone size is shown for a subset of rows, as once, few, many or a class of expanded clone.

size: once; V: TRBV7-9; CDR3: ASSLGDRHAEKLF
size: NA; V: TRBV19; CDR3: ASTPDFSYNEQF
size: NA; V: TRBV2; CDR3: ASRTQQGFETEAF
size: once; V: TRBV7-2; CDR3: ASSPTGRQQY
size: NA; V: TRBV6-5; CDR3: ASSYGGNYGYT
size: NA; V: TRBV4-3; CDR3: ASSQEGGLRNSPLH
size: NA; V: TRBV7-9; CDR3: ASSPGQGVDGYT
size: NA; V: TRBV29-1; CDR3: SVEVGGRGGSVAYNEQF
size: NA; V: TRBV27; CDR3: ASSLLPRGISGNTIY
size: NA; V: TRBV5-4; CDR3: ASSSRTRGSTDTQY
size: NA; V: TRBV5-1; CDR3: ASSFLQSYEQY
size: NA; V: TRBV15; CDR3: ATSVRGAGNTIY
size: NA; V: TRBV4-3; CDR3: ASSLLEGSEAF
size: NA; V: TRBV27; CDR3: ASSLQAGGRHEQF
size: NA; V: TRBV7-6; CDR3: ASSFSGTEAF
size: NA; V: TRBV7-2; CDR3: ASSTGVNYGYT
size: NA; V: TRBV4-1; CDR3: ASSQPRDSYEQY
size: NA; V: TRBV5-6; CDR3: ASSLEDRGNQPQH
size: NA; V: TRBV7-9; CDR3: ASTLGQGVEQY
size: NA; V: TRBV19; CDR3: ASSISGDYNSPLH
size: once; V: TRBV7-2; CDR3: ASSRLGLAGRTDTQY
size: once; V: TRBV29-1; CDR3: SVDTGALLSTDTQY
size: NA; V: TRBV7-2; CDR3: ASSFGGPKGEQF
size: NA; V: TRBV6-5; CDR3: ASSSPGLPQH
size: once; V: TRBV6-1; CDR3: ACQPGSVGGTQY
size: once; V: TRBV6-5; CDR3: ASSYLTGLRSPLH
size: NA; V: TRBV29-1; CDR3: SVAGQGYGYT
size: NA; V: TRBV2; CDR3: ASSRNIGQPQH
size: NA; V: TRBV2; CDR3: ASSSYNQETQY
size: once; V: TRBV5-6; CDR3: ASKGTASTDTQY
size: few; V: TRBV30; CDR3: AWSMELNQPQH
size: NA; V: TRBV14; CDR3: ASSQVYTQY
size: NA; V: TRBV28; CDR3: ASSMHTVPSTDTQY
size: NA; V: TRBV7-2; CDR3: ASSLWGRGGNSPLH
size: NA; V: TRBV9; CDR3: ASSPGASIWNTEAF
size: NA; V: TRBV7-8; CDR3: ASSLVFRSVSTSSRSYGYT
size: NA; V: TRBV10-3; CDR3: AISGGGRDETQY
size: NA; V: TRBV2; CDR3: ASRTGVRGAYNEQF
size: NA; V: TRBV5-1; CDR3: ASSWGDLTAANYGYT